This T cell receptor beta chain was profiled in a study of cytomegalovirus exposure and HLA in healthy donors (dated by TCRdb to 2017 to 2019). General notes on the study: In an earlier analysis of approximately 640 of the donors, around 300 Gb of sequence data and 90 million to 120 million unique TCR beta sequences from roughly 180 million T cells were reported. Besides the first cohort of under 700 subjects, a separate validation cohort made up of 120 different subjects was used. The aim of the study was to test whether cataloging public T cell receptors could identify signatures of past pathogen exposure. Approximately 300 gigabases of sequencing data and tens of millions of unique TCR sequences were included in an early release covering over 600 HLA-typed donors. A later analysis re-examined previously published TCR beta repertoires from more than 650 donors and added high-resolution HLA genotyping to investigate patterns of TCR occurrence. To predict cytomegalovirus infection status, the study brought together high-throughput TCR immunosequencing, statistical association of individual TCRs with disease status, and machine learning. Every repertoire in the discovery cohort had been generated on one and the same sequencing platform. Donor age, sex, ethnicity and CMV serostatus were compiled alongside the repertoire data. On average, around 240,000 unique TCR beta nucleotide sequences were sequenced per donor among a few hundred genotyped donors of the cohort, with roughly a sixth of those sequences being non-productive. The number of typed donors differed by locus: about 620-640 for A, B, C, DRB1 and DQB1; 522 for DQA1; 606 for DPA1; and some 430 for DPB1. Of the roughly 400 genotyped donors, approximately 83% fell in the genetic ancestry cluster associated with self-reported Caucasian donors. Five DR-DQ haplotypes were handled as single units for association and clustering because linkage in the cohort was strong. HLA typing covered class I and class II loci at four-digit resolution. Rather than drawing on any new phenotypic data, the later analysis identified candidate immune exposures from TCR beta sequences and the way those sequences occurred across donors. A later genetic analysis took genome-wide SNP genotypes for about 55% of the roughly 670 donors and used that subset as a discovery cohort. An earlier analysis of approximately 580 of the donors used high-throughput TCR beta sequencing to judge whether each TCR beta V gene segment behaved as functional or pseudogenic. Using immunosequencing, the study profiled T cell repertoires from 500 to 800 subjects and related those repertoires to cytomegalovirus serostatus.

Worth noting for this clone: The antigen it binds to is not known. No base quality information exists; no much larger clone differs at one position.

Libraries were prepared through the immunoSEQ multiplex PCR assay. A mixture of 60 forward primers for TCR Vbeta segments and 13 reverse primers for TCR Jbeta segments was used in the multiplex PCR. The CDR3 region of rearranged TCR beta genes was amplified from genomic DNA by a multiplex PCR assay. The amplified TCR beta libraries were sequenced on the Illumina HiSeq System as 87-base-pair reads. The study's processing was this. A later analysis tallied about 77 million unique TCR beta chains across the 650 to 750 repertoires, and around 9.9 million of those chains were shared by two or more donors. Raw reads were error-corrected and collapsed into unique sequences by a nearest-neighbor algorithm in which closely related sequences were merged to remove PCR and sequencing errors. To assign V, D and J gene segments, CDR3 sequences were aligned to IMGT reference sequences. For a sequence to be retained, a match of at least six nucleotides was required to both a V gene segment and a J gene segment. A rearrangement counted as productive if the CDR3 had no stop codons and remained in frame with V and J, and every other rearrangement counted as non-productive. Following IMGT convention, CDR3 was defined as the stretch from the second conserved V-encoded cysteine to the conserved J-encoded phenylalanine. In an earlier analysis of roughly 580 of the donors, sequences lacking an unambiguous match to a single V gene segment were excluded. In an earlier analysis of approximately 610 of the donors, V segments were called functional above 56.7% productive rearrangements and were called segregating when the between-donor standard deviation exceeded 5%. A statistical classification framework was developed to diagnose cytomegalovirus status using the catalog of TCR beta chain sequences. A later analysis assigned V and J genes by comparing TCR nucleotide sequences with IMGT/GENE-DB human TR gene sequences. In a later analysis, CDR3 sequences and most-parsimonious VDJ recombination scenarios were assigned using the TCRdist pipeline. In a later analysis, each TCR beta chain was defined by its CDR3 amino acid sequence together with its V-gene family, and reads lacking a unique V-gene family were excluded. In a later analysis, 450 to 600 highly shared, low-generation-probability nucleotide sequences were removed to address suspected cross-contamination and a sequencing artifact. In a later analysis, a clonal expansion index was calculated for each public chain from normalized within-repertoire ranks of inferred template counts. In a later analysis, generation probabilities were computed using a VDJ recombination model fitted to out-of-frame rearrangements, and the results were checked against IGoR. Hypergeometric tests were used in a later analysis to score TCR-TCR, TCR-HLA and TCR-CMV co-occurrence, with a repertoire-size bias correction applied to the TCR pairs. To estimate false discovery rates, a later analysis permuted the HLA or CMV assignments 20 times. In a later analysis, co-occurring TCRs were grouped with DBSCAN, and TCRdist sequence similarity was added when clustering was performed within HLA-allele-positive subsets. Co-occurrence clustering excluded repertoires with fewer than 30,000 or more than 120,000 public chains, plus five with anomalous nucleotide sharing. In its TCRdb copy, this immuneACCESS table keeps in-frame sequences only and misses some clones. Where compared with another copy, unresolved V genes explain less than half of these, and the others have no known cause. For V, J and clone size, that table is used; D and trimming come from the DNA. The sample table holds 200,000 to 250,000 clones, of which 85% to 90% were seen once. About 1% of the sample lies in the top ten.

Summary of the overall study and its limitations: A later analysis found that most CMV-associated TCR beta chains appeared HLA-restricted, with HLA associations seemingly driven largely by CMV exposure. A further reported finding was that TCR beta sequences accurately predicted the HLA-A and HLA-B alleles for most subjects in the first cohort. Linkage disequilibrium might explain the correlated functional status among segregating V segments, but an unknown experimental factor could not be excluded. An earlier analysis of approximately 500 of the donors showed that most TCR beta V segments appeared in productive rearrangements either about 87% or about 30% of the time, which broadly matched IMGT annotations. In a later analysis, HLA-associated TCR beta chains were found to be more clonally expanded and to have lower generation probabilities than equally common non-associated chains. According to a later analysis, parvovirus B19, influenza, CMV and Epstein-Barr virus appeared linked to several top co-occurrence clusters. According to a later genetic analysis, donors in an Asian-associated ancestry cluster had fewer N-insertions in productive TCRs than the approximately 630-donor mean. The only immune exposure information available for the cohort was CMV serostatus. Three of the identified cytomegalovirus-associated TCR beta chains were confirmed in vitro to be specific for cytomegalovirus antigens. The study gave a list of 150 to 200 TCR beta chains associated with cytomegalovirus. Cytomegalovirus status was reported to be diagnosed by the classifier with high specificity and sensitivity in both the original and validation cohorts. While some public TCRs were present in many individuals, most TCR sequences turned up only very rarely across donors. Presence/absence analyses assumed roughly uniform sequencing depth across donors, an assumption that may not hold. Assigning TCR associations to individual alleles was difficult when HLA alleles, especially DR and DQ, strongly co-occurred. Because some donors lacked HLA typing at each locus, the association tests relied only on the typed subset. A cluster of highly shared sequence variants was judged likely to represent a technical artifact of the sequencing pipeline. This cohort had only TCR beta chains sequenced, and the lack of alpha or paired-chain data limited which features could be detected. An association between a missense DCLRE1C variant and V-gene and J-gene trimming of TCR beta chains was found in a later genetic analysis and replicated in an independent cohort. The earlier analysis of nearly 600 of the donors excluded 15 to 20 rarely observed V segments, including chromosome 9 orphons, because counts were too low. In a later analysis, the rate of TCR association differed among HLA loci, with DRB1 alleles having the most associated TCRs and HLA-C alleles having the fewest. According to the authors, the approach could potentially be generalized to other disease states and immunological phenotypes. In a later analysis, some 18,000 TCR beta sequences were associated with specific HLA alleles at a false discovery rate of 0.05.

The cohort consisted of 650 to 850 healthy bone marrow donors. Cohort members were all nominally healthy when sampled, although unrecorded immune exposures were likely present. The donor tested CMV seronegative and was one of the 352 seronegative cohort members. A peripheral blood sample was provided by each donor, and peripheral blood mononuclear cells were used for TCR beta sequencing. The Qiagen DNeasy Blood Extraction Kit was used to extract genomic DNA from the blood cell samples. Sequencing was performed on PBMCs. This TCR came from a young woman in good health and CMV-seronegative.

The CDR3 protein: CSAFDFYGYTF. The nucleotide sequence is given as TGCAGTGCCTTCGACTTCTATGGCTACACCTTC. The receptor chain draws on TRBV20-1 and TRBJ1-2; there is no confident call for the D gene. From the cysteine through the phenylalanine, the CDR3 covers 11 amino acids. The read is trimmed to its CDR3 DNA, 33 bases read in frame from base 1. V is shortened by 6 bases, J by 4 bases, and the region joining them spans 9 bases. In the germline V gene (reference sequence), CDR1 corresponds to DFQATT and CDR2 to SNEGSKA.